A single T cell receptor (beta chain) is shown here with its context. Between the trimmed V and J ends, which lost 7 bases and 1 base, there was a span of 18 bases. The CDR3 runs 16 residues. From germline, CDR1 is MNHNY and CDR2 SVGAGI (reference sequence). These data are taken from a study of somatic mutations in cytotoxic T cells in rheumatoid arthritis. Generated by immunoSEQ multiplex PCR, the TCRdb table keeps only in-frame clones and is missing some. The sample lists roughly 3,300 clones; less than 85% were seen once. Material for sequencing was CD8+ T cells sorted from blood. V and J are TRBV6-6 and TRBJ2-3; D is perhaps TRBD2 (7 bases). The origin of this receptor is a man aged 35 to 55 with rheumatoid arthritis. This CDR3 is CASTQYRAGGTDTQYF. CDR3 coding DNA: TGTGCCAGCACACAATACAGGGCGGGGGGCACAGATACGCAGTATTTT.